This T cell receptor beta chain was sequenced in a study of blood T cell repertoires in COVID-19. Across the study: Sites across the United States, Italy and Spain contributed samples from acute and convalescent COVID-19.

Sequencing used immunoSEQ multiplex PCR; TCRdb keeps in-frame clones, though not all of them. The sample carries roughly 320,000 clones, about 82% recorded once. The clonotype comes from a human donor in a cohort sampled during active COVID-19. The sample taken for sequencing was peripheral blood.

CDR3 sequence reads: CASSEKGLLLSYEQYF. The CDR3 DNA reads TGTGCCAGCAGTGAAAAGGGACTCCTTCTCAGCTACGAGCAGTACTTC. The genes are TRBV6-1 and TRBJ2-7; possibly TRBD2 for D (6 bases). Looked up from germline, CDR1 is MNHNS and CDR2 is SASEGT. This CDR3 spans 16 amino acids. The ends were cut back, 2 bases at V and 3 bases at J, with 17 bases in the middle.